The 25 T cell receptor beta chains below come from one sample, sequenced in a study of T cell changes during pregnancy in multiple sclerosis. Clones were sequenced by immunoSEQ multiplex PCR, and TCRdb holds only the in-frame ones, with some missing. The table includes under 110,000 clones, 91% detected once. The sample was peripheral blood, taken before pregnancy. These receptors all come from a female donor with multiple sclerosis, enrolled in a pregnancy study.

V is TRBV25-1 and J is TRBJ1-1; 7 bases are a match to TRBD1. The ends lost 6 bases at V and 1 base at J; junction bases unmatched: 5. There are 14 residues in the CDR3. Germline CDR1 is MGHDK and CDR2 is SYGVNS. The CDR3 region has the DNA TGTGCCAGCAGACGGGACAGTTGGAACACTGAAGCTTTCTTT. Translating gives CASRRDSWNTEAFF.

The chain recombines TRBV19 with TRBJ2-1, with 11 bases fitting TRBD2. The CDR3 contains 16 residues. Germline lookup yields CDR1 LNHDA and CDR2 SQIVND (reference sequence). The V and J ends lost 6 bases and 5 bases, in that order; junction bases with no gene match: 9. The CDR3 is CASRRESSGGNNEQFF. In nucleotides, the CDR3 is TGTGCCAGTAGGAGGGAATCTAGCGGGGGGAACAATGAGCAGTTCTTC.

The genes are TRBV5-1 and TRBJ2-1; 10 bases align to TRBD2. The V gene's germline CDR1 is SGHRS and CDR2 YFSETQ. The CDR3 extends over 19 amino acids. Germline trimming cut 6 bases from V and 0 bases from J; bases unmatched to any gene: 15. CDR3 DNA sequence: TGCGCCAGCAAGTCCCCCCAGGGGGCTAGCGGGAGCTCCTACAATGAGCAGTTCTTC. Encoded protein: CASKSPQGASGSSYNEQFF.

CDR3 sequence (DNA): TGTGCCAGCAGTTTGGGCCAGATAGATAATTCACCCCTCCACTTT. Its translation is CASSLGQIDNSPLHF. The rearrangement uses TRBV28 and TRBJ1-6; no definite D call. With 3 bases removed from V and 5 bases from J, the gap between germline ends came to 11 bases. This CDR3 is 15 amino acids long. Germline V gene lookup returns CDR1 MDHEN and CDR2 SYDVKM.

The chain recombines TRBV18 with TRBJ2-7; TRBD2 might be the D (5 bases). CDR1 and CDR2 (germline): KGHSH, LQKENI. This CDR3 contains 14 residues. V was cut by 4 bases and J by 6 bases, with 16 bases left in between. The DNA for the CDR3 is TGTGCCAGCTCACTAACGACGACGGCGGGCGAGCAGTACTTC. Protein product: CASSLTTTAGEQYF.

This clone was picked up one time. The chain carries TRBV27 and TRBJ2-7; 10 positions agree with TRBD1. From germline, CDR1 is MNHEY and CDR2 SMNVEV (reference sequence). The CDR3 has 13 residues. With 4 bases clipped from V and 6 bases from J, the junction kept 3 bases outside the gene matches. CDR3 nucleotide sequence: TGTGCCAGCAGTTGGGACAGGGGAGGCGAGCAGTACTTC. Its translation: CASSWDRGGEQYF.

The chain uses TRBV27 and TRBJ1-2; D is unclear. This CDR3 is 13 amino acids long. Trimming took off 2 bases at V and 4 bases at J, with 8 bases between the two ends. Germline V CDR1 and CDR2: MNHEY, SMNVEV (reference sequence). CDR3 DNA: TGTGCCAGCAGTTTACACCGCAGCTATGGCTACACCTTC. It is translated as CASSLHRSYGYTF.

This chain links TRBV10-2 with TRBJ2-5, with D possibly being TRBD2 (5 bases). Germline CDR1 WSHSY, CDR2 SAAADI. The CDR3 length is 13 residues. V lost 7 bases to trimming and J lost 3 bases, with 12 bases between them. The CDR3 DNA reads TGCGCCAGCAATGCCCCGGGAAAAGAGACCCAGTACTTC. Protein: CASNAPGKETQYF.

This sequence joins TRBV2 and TRBJ2-3; D might be TRBD2 (5 bases). This CDR3 spans 15 amino acids. Looked up from germline, CDR1 is SNHLY and CDR2 is FYNNEI. V was pared by 5 bases and J by 5 bases, with 17 bases between. The CDR3 loop reads CASSPDSSFGDTQYF. The CDR3 DNA reads TGTGCCAGCAGTCCGGACTCGTCATTCGGAGATACGCAGTATTTT.

The chain joins TRBV5-1 to TRBJ2-5, with D maybe TRBD1 (6 bases). The CDR3 extends over 13 amino acids. V was pared by 5 bases and J by 0 bases, with 8 bases between. The V gene's germline CDR1 is SGHRS and CDR2 YFSETQ. The CDR3 coding sequence is TGCGCCAGCAGTAGGGGGTACCAAGAGACCCAGTACTTC. Amino acids: CASSRGYQETQYF. Combining the CDR3 with reference TRBV5-1 and TRBJ2-5 gives the whole variable domain KAGVTQTPRYLIKTRGQQVTLSCSPISGHRSVSWYQQTPGQGLQFLFEYFSETQRNKGNFPGRFSGRQFSNSRSEMNVSTLELGDSALYLCASSRGYQETQYFGPGTRLLVL.

This rearrangement joins TRBV11-3 to TRBJ2-1; 14 positions match TRBD2. Trimming cost V 1 base and J 3 bases; bases outside gene matches: 2. Germline V lookup: CDR1 SGHNT, CDR2 YENEEA. The CDR3 contains 17 residues. In nucleotides, the CDR3 is TGTGCCAGCAGCTTAGGACTAGCGGGGGGGTTCTACAATGAGCAGTTCTTC. Amino acids: CASSLGLAGGFYNEQFF.

The chain uses TRBV6-1 and TRBJ1-5, with a tentative D call TRBD1 (6 bases). V dropped 9 bases and J dropped 3 bases, with 15 bases sitting between them. This CDR3 spans 14 amino acids. The germline V gene has CDR1 MNHNS and CDR2 SASEGT. The CDR3 spells CASFNRDYNQPQHF. CDR3 DNA sequence: TGTGCCAGTTTTAACAGGGATTACAATCAGCCCCAGCATTTT.

The chain joins TRBV9 to TRBJ1-1; the D gene is possibly TRBD1 (6 bases). Germline values: CDR1 SGDLS, CDR2 YYNGEE. The V end lost 4 bases, the J end lost 3 bases, and 13 bases lay between the germline ends. This CDR3 is 14 amino acids long. CDR3 region: CASSLMDSYTEAFF. The CDR3 nucleotides are TGTGCCAGCAGCTTAATGGACAGTTACACTGAAGCTTTCTTT.

This clone was counted once. V is TRBV7-2 and J is TRBJ2-5; maybe TRBD2 (6 bases). V was pared by 2 bases and J by 4 bases, with 11 bases between. From germline, CDR1 is SGHTA and CDR2 FQGNSA. CDR3 size: 14 residues. The CDR3 sequence: CASSLSGGVETQYF. CDR3 nucleotides: TGTGCCAGCAGCTTAAGCGGCGGGGTAGAGACCCAGTACTTC.

This clone has only one observation. The CDR3 loop reads CASSLSPGVAGYYEQYF. In DNA, the CDR3 is TGTGCCAGCAGCTTATCCCCAGGGGTAGCGGGATACTACGAGCAGTACTTC. The chain combines TRBV11-2 with TRBJ2-7, with 8 bases aligning to TRBD2. Germline V CDR1 and CDR2: SGHAT, FQNNGV. The CDR3 loop spans 17 amino acids. V lost 2 bases, J lost 3 bases, and 12 bases stayed unmatched.

This chain connects TRBV5-6 to TRBJ1-2, with D possibly TRBD1 on 6 matching bases. The germline V gene has CDR1 SGHDT and CDR2 YYEEEE. CDR3 length: 16 amino acids. The V end was cut by 2 bases, the J end by 3 bases, with 17 bases between. The CDR3 bases are TGTGCCAGCAGCTTAACCGGGGACAACCTCTACTATGGCTACACCTTC. Translating gives CASSLTGDNLYYGYTF.

The gene calls are TRBV11-2 and TRBJ2-7; TRBD2 is a possible D gene (6 bases). Trimming stripped 5 bases from V and 3 bases from J, with 23 bases between. Germline V gene data show CDR1 as SGHAT and CDR2 as FQNNGV. This CDR3 has 17 amino acids. The CDR3 DNA is TGTGCCAGCAGCCCTGGATCTAGGAGGGTCAATAACTACGAGCAGTACTTC. Protein product: CASSPGSRRVNNYEQYF.

V usage is TRBV19 and J usage is TRBJ1-5; no clear D. Germline V gene sequence: CDR1 LNHDA, CDR2 SQIVND (reference sequence). Trimming shortened V by 7 bases and J by 0 bases, and 16 bases separated the two germline ends. This CDR3 is built from 16 residues. The CDR3 loop is CASTSTERISNQPQHF. The CDR3, as DNA: TGTGCCAGTACCTCGACTGAAAGAATTAGCAATCAGCCCCAGCATTTT.

This clone was observed a single time. The genes are TRBV27 and TRBJ1-2; 8 bases agree with TRBD1. The CDR3 extends over 17 amino acids. From germline, CDR1 is MNHEY and CDR2 SMNVEV (reference sequence). V dropped 1 base and J dropped 5; count of bases not matched to a gene: 12. CDR3 sequence (DNA): TGTGCCAGCAGTTTATGGGGACAGGCGTTGGGATTGTATGGCTACACCTTC. Amino acid sequence: CASSLWGQALGLYGYTF.

This clone was observed a single time. The chain combines TRBV5-8 with TRBJ2-2; D might be TRBD1 (6 bases). V gave up 1 base and J gave up 3 bases, with 10 bases separating them. Germline V lookup: CDR1 SGHTS, CDR2 YDEGEE. The CDR3 extends over 15 amino acids. CDR3 loop: CASSLWQGYTGELFF. In DNA, the CDR3 is TGTGCCAGCAGCTTGTGGCAGGGGTACACCGGGGAGCTGTTTTTT.

To note about this clone: At one of its ends the junction is not consistent with the germline gene, which may arise from a read error. The J gene is TRBJ2-2, the V gene TRBV12-5; D not resolved. The CDR3 length is 14 residues. CDR1 and CDR2 from the germline V gene are LGHNT and FRNRAP. The CDR3 coding sequence is TGTGCTAGTGGTTTTGGTCAAAACACCAGGGAGCTGTTTTTT. Its protein is CASGFGQNTRELFF.

The chain has TRBV19 and TRBJ2-1; possibly TRBD2 for D (6 bases). V was shortened by 3 bases and J by 6 bases, with 15 bases between the two germline ends. Germline loops: CDR1 LNHDA, CDR2 SQIVND (reference sequence). The CDR3 is 15 residues long. Written as DNA, the CDR3 is TGTGCCAGTAGTATTCTGACTAGAGACATCAATGAGCAGTTCTTC. Protein product: CASSILTRDINEQFF. The whole variable domain, remainder taken from reference TRBV19 and TRBJ2-1, is DGGITQSPKYLFRKEGQNVTLSCEQNLNHDAMYWYRQDPGQGLRLIYYSQIVNDFQKGDIAEGYSVSREKKESFPLTVTSAQKNPTAFYLCASSILTRDINEQFFGPGTRLTVL.

The chain carries TRBV5-5 and TRBJ2-5; 9 nucleotides agree with TRBD2. CDR3 length: 16 residues. Trimming removed 4 bases from V and 1 base from J; junction bases left unmatched: 8. Looked up from germline, CDR1 is SGHKS and CDR2 is YYEKEE (reference sequence). The CDR3 sequence is CASSKFSGGPQETQYF. The CDR3 region has the DNA TGTGCCAGCAGCAAATTTAGCGGGGGCCCCCAAGAGACCCAGTACTTC.

The genes are TRBV28 and TRBJ2-5, with D possibly TRBD2 on 5 matching bases. Looked up from germline, CDR1 is MDHEN and CDR2 is SYDVKM. The CDR3 sequence is 16 residues long. Trimming stripped 2 bases from V and 2 bases from J, with 15 bases between. CDR3 region: CASSLMMAGIQETQYF. As DNA, the CDR3 is TGTGCCAGCAGTTTAATGATGGCCGGGATTCAAGAGACCCAGTACTTC.

This clone occurred once. J is TRBJ1-6 and V is TRBV18; 12 positions agree with TRBD1. Germline-derived CDR1 and CDR2 are KGHSH and LQKENI. V dropped 6 bases and J dropped 8; count of bases not matched to a gene: 2. This CDR3 has 14 residues. This CDR3 is CASSGQGADSPLHF. For the CDR3, the DNA is TGTGCCAGCTCGGGACAGGGGGCGGATTCACCCCTCCACTTT. The variable domain in full, completed from reference TRBV18 and TRBJ1-6, reads NAGVMQNPRHLVRRRGQEARLRCSPMKGHSHVYWYRQLPEEGLKFMVYLQKENIIDESGMPKERFSAEFPKEGPSILRIQQVVRGDSAAYFCASSGQGADSPLHFGNGTRLTVT.